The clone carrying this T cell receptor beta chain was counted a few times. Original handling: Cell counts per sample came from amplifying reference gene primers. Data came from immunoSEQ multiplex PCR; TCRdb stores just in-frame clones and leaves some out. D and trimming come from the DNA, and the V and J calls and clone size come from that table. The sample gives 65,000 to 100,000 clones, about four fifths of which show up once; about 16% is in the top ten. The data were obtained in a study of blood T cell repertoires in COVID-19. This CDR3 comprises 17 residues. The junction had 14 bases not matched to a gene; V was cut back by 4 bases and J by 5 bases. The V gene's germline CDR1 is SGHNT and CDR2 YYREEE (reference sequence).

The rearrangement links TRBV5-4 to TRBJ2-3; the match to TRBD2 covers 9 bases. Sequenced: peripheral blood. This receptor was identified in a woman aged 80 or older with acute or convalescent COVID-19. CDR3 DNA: TGTGCCAGCAGCCCCGTCTTTAGCGGGAGAGCTGAAGATACGCAGTATTTT. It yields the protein CASSPVFSGRAEDTQYF.